The clone carrying this TCR beta chain has more than one count but fewer than ten. The antigen is not known. The data were taken from a study of CD8 T cells in ankylosing spondylitis. General study findings and limits: A TCR beta motif made of several highly homologous variants seemed typical of ankylosing spondylitis blood.

TCRdb recomputed calls from the 5' RACE reads with MiXCR, one row per CDR3 protein. The sample contains about 800,000 distinct CDR3 sequences, roughly 10% of which appear only once. Germline assignment: CDR1 SGHTA and CDR2 FQGNSA. The CDR3 consists of 14 residues. J lost 4 bases, V lost 5 bases, and 7 bases had no gene match. The sequenced sample consisted of blood, either unsorted or a sorted T cell fraction (not recorded which). The rearrangement uses TRBV7-2 and TRBJ1-1; 7 bases are shared with TRBD1. The clonotype originates from a male donor with ankylosing spondylitis. CDR3 coding DNA: TGTGCCAGCAGCCCCCAGGGGGGTAGCACTGAAGCTTTCTTT. Its translation is CASSPQGGSTEAFF.